Listed below are T cell receptor beta chains from one sample, sequenced in a study of cytotoxic CD8 clonotypes in ibrutinib-treated CLL. The table came from immunoSEQ multiplex PCR; TCRdb's copy has only in-frame clones and leaves some out. This table holds about 97,000 clones, 60% to 80% found once. The starting material was PBMCs, obtained after 24 months of ibrutinib treatment. The receptors here all came from a human donor with chronic lymphocytic leukemia. CDR3s include the opening cysteine and the closing phenylalanine or tryptophan. D genes are given only for firm matches. Some rows mark clone size as missing; the rest say once, few, many or name a class of expanded clone.

>-|-|TRBJ2-1|TRBV7-6
CANQGRGEQFF
TGTGCCAACCAGGGGAGGGGTGAGCAGTTCTTC
>-|-|TRBJ1-3|TRBV4-2
CASSQEPGMRNTIYF
TGTGCCAGCAGCCAAGAGCCAGGGATGAGAAACACCATATATTTT
>-|TRBD2|TRBJ2-1|TRBV5-1
CATKGLADEQFF
TGCGCCACAAAGGGACTAGCCGATGAGCAGTTCTTC
>-|-|TRBJ1-5|TRBV2
CASSEVGASNQPQHF
TGTGCCAGCAGTGAGGTGGGGGCTAGCAATCAGCCCCAGCATTTT
>few|TRBD2|TRBJ2-4|TRBV2
CASSQGTSGSGGIQYF
TGTGCCAGCAGCCAGGGGACTAGCGGGAGTGGGGGCATTCAGTACTTC
>-|TRBD2|TRBJ2-2|TRBV30
CAWSVSPGLAVRTGELFF
TGTGCCTGGAGTGTGTCCCCCGGACTAGCAGTGAGGACCGGGGAGCTGTTTTTT
>-|-|TRBJ1-5|TRBV28
CASSFSHGNQPQHF
TGTGCCAGCAGTTTCAGCCATGGCAATCAGCCCCAGCATTTT
>-|TRBD2|TRBJ2-3|TRBV6-6
CASSYSGTGTQYF
TGTGCCAGCAGTTACAGCGGGACCGGTACGCAGTATTTT
>-|-|TRBJ2-7|TRBV9
CASSEGLYSYEQYF
TGTGCCAGCAGTGAAGGGTTATATTCCTACGAGCAGTACTTC
>-|-|TRBJ1-4|TRBV28
CATRFLGNNEKLFF
TGTGCCACCCGGTTTTTGGGGAATAATGAAAAACTGTTTTTT
>few|TRBD1|TRBJ2-2|TRBV28
CASRTGVHGELFF
TGTGCCAGCAGGACAGGGGTGCACGGGGAGCTGTTTTTT
>-|TRBD2|TRBJ2-7|TRBV28
CASSRTSGSGEQYF
TGTGCCAGCAGCCGGACTAGCGGGAGTGGCGAGCAGTACTTC
>-|TRBD2|TRBJ2-7|TRBV2
CASPPGTSGRKSHEQYF
TGTGCCAGCCCCCCGGGGACTAGCGGGAGGAAGAGCCACGAGCAGTACTTC
>-|-|TRBJ1-2|TRBV7-9
CASSSALSFAANYGYTF
TGTGCCAGCAGCTCGGCCTTGAGTTTTGCTGCTAACTATGGCTACACCTTC
>-|TRBD1|TRBJ2-6|TRBV28
CASRQHMGQAFSGANVLTF
TGTGCCAGCAGGCAGCATATGGGACAGGCATTCTCTGGGGCCAACGTCCTGACTTTC
>-|-|TRBJ1-5|TRBV18
CASSPRSNQPQHF
TGTGCCAGCTCACCACGAAGCAATCAGCCCCAGCATTTT
>few|-|TRBJ1-1|TRBV30
CACQKMTGYDEAFF
TGTGCCTGTCAGAAGATGACAGGCTACGACGAAGCTTTCTTT
>-|TRBD2|TRBJ2-7|TRBV11-2
CASSFEGGPSYEQYF
TGTGCCAGCAGCTTCGAGGGAGGGCCCTCCTACGAGCAGTACTTC
>few|TRBD1|TRBJ1-1|TRBV19
CASRSDRGNTEAFF
TGTGCCAGTAGAAGCGACAGGGGGAACACTGAAGCTTTCTTT
>-|-|TRBJ2-7|TRBV21-1
CASSKVQGITHEQYF
TGTGCCAGCAGCAAAGTCCAGGGGATCACCCACGAGCAGTACTTC
>-|TRBD2|TRBJ2-5|TRBV5-4
CASSPSWDYKTQYF
TGTGCCAGCAGCCCCTCCTGGGACTACAAGACCCAGTACTTC
>-|-|TRBJ2-5|TRBV5-8
CASSAGLGGAQETQYF
TGTGCCAGCAGCGCCGGTTTGGGCGGGGCTCAAGAGACCCAGTACTTC
>-|-|TRBJ2-5|TRBV9
CASSVLTSSETQYF
TGTGCCAGCAGCGTCCTGACTAGTTCGGAGACCCAGTACTTC
>many|-|TRBJ2-1|TRBV28
CASSFVGSQFF
TGTGCCAGCAGTTTCGTCGGATCCCAGTTCTTC
>-|-|TRBJ2-1|TRBV6-4
CASSLRADNYNEQFF
TGTGCCAGCAGTTTACGGGCAGACAACTACAATGAGCAGTTCTTC
>-|-|TRBJ1-4|TRBV4-1
CASSQVGGGNEKLFF
TGCGCCAGCAGCCAAGTTGGTGGGGGAAATGAAAAACTGTTTTTT
>-|TRBD2|TRBJ2-7|TRBV4-1
CASSLREDGAYEQYF
TGCGCCAGCAGCCTCCGGGAGGACGGAGCCTACGAGCAGTACTTC
>-|TRBD2|TRBJ2-7|TRBV28
CASSPGLKGRADEQYF
TGTGCCAGCAGTCCGGGTTTGAAAGGGAGGGCCGACGAGCAGTACTTC
>-|TRBD1|TRBJ1-1|TRBV27
CASSSGTGVMNTEAFF
TGTGCCAGCAGTTCGGGGACAGGGGTCATGAACACTGAAGCTTTCTTT
>-|-|TRBJ2-7|TRBV5-3
CASRDGLSYEQYF
TGTGCCAGCAGAGACGGACTGTCCTACGAGCAGTACTTC
>few|-|TRBJ1-1|TRBV7-9
CASSLEGFGATEAFF
TGTGCCAGCAGCTTAGAGGGCTTCGGGGCCACTGAAGCTTTCTTT
>-|-|TRBJ2-5|TRBV30
CAWSRQYQETQYF
TGTGCCTGGAGCAGGCAGTACCAAGAGACCCAGTACTTC
>once|TRBD1|TRBJ2-2|TRBV7-2
CASSLQTGMGTGELFF
TGTGCCAGCAGCTTACAGACAGGGATGGGGACCGGGGAGCTGTTTTTT